What follows are 27 T cell receptor beta chains derived from one specimen sequenced in a study of tumor-infiltrating lymphocytes in localized non-small cell lung cancer. Profiled with immunoSEQ multiplex PCR; TCRdb holds only in-frame clones, not every one. This table holds about 25,000 clones, 69% found once. Sequencing was carried out using lung tumor tissue. The receptors originated from a human donor with non-small cell lung cancer.

V usage is TRBV2 and J usage is TRBJ2-2; D tentatively reads TRBD1 or TRBD2 (5 bases each). The CDR3 totals 15 residues. Germline CDR1 and CDR2: SNHLY and FYNNEI. The V end was cut by 8 bases, the J end by 1 base, with 14 bases between. In nucleotides, the CDR3 is TGTGCCAGCGGATCGGGGCAGGGGAACACCGGGGAGCTGTTTTTT. As protein: CASGSGQGNTGELFF.

Only a few counts were recorded for this clone. The rearrangement links TRBV6-5 to TRBJ1-2, with 7 bases fitting TRBD1. The length of the CDR3 is 13 residues. CDR1 and CDR2 (germline): MNHEY, SVGAGI. J lost 4 bases, V lost 6 bases, and 5 bases had no gene match. The CDR3 region is CASSHDRAYGYTF. DNA for the CDR3: TGTGCCAGCAGCCACGACAGGGCCTATGGCTACACCTTC.

V is TRBV29-1 and J is TRBJ2-7, with D uncertain. V was clipped by 6 bases and J by 0 bases, with 9 bases between them. This CDR3 is 12 amino acids long. Germline V gene lookup returns CDR1 SQVTM and CDR2 ANQGSEA. CDR3 sequence reads: CSVLDGSYEQYF. The CDR3 region has the DNA TGCAGCGTCCTGGACGGCTCCTACGAGCAGTACTTC.

This chain uses TRBV29-1 with TRBJ2-7; 7 bases align to TRBD2. The CDR3 has 14 amino acids. Looked up from germline, CDR1 is SQVTM and CDR2 is ANQGSEA. V lost 4 bases, J lost 7 bases, and 13 bases stayed unmatched. This CDR3 reads CSVGFGGSAGEQYF. The CDR3 DNA sequence: TGCAGCGTTGGTTTTGGCGGGAGTGCTGGGGAGCAGTACTTC.

This clone was counted a single time. The chain recombines TRBV5-1 with TRBJ2-3; TRBD2 agrees at 14 bases. The CDR3 has 16 amino acids. Germline CDR1 reads SGHRS; CDR2 reads YFSETQ. After removal of 5 bases from V and 4 bases from J, the junction contained 6 bases not matched to a gene. The CDR3 DNA reads as TGCGCCAGCAGATCCGGGACTAGCGGGAGTGCAGATACGCAGTATTTT. It translates to CASRSGTSGSADTQYF.

The chain links TRBV5-1 to TRBJ2-7; 7 bases match TRBD2. The germline gives CDR1 SGHRS, CDR2 YFSETQ. J was trimmed by 2 bases and V by 5 bases; bases with no gene match: 4. CDR3 size: 13 residues. The CDR3 is CASRASGTYEQYF. The CDR3 region has the DNA TGCGCCAGCAGAGCTAGCGGAACCTACGAGCAGTACTTC. Drawing the rest from reference TRBV5-1 and TRBJ2-7, the complete variable domain is KAGVTQTPRYLIKTRGQQVTLSCSPISGHRSVSWYQQTPGQGLQFLFEYFSETQRNKGNFPGRFSGRQFSNSRSEMNVSTLELGDSALYLCASRASGTYEQYFGPGTRLTVT.

The chain recombines TRBV28 with TRBJ1-2; no clear D. In germline, CDR1 is MDHEN, CDR2 SYDVKM. The CDR3 contains 13 residues. V lost 2 bases and J lost 0, with 4 bases in between. For the CDR3, the DNA is TGTGCCAGCAGTTTAAATCCTAACTATGGCTACACCTTC. It codes for CASSLNPNYGYTF.

The V call is TRBV2, the J call TRBJ1-1; D gene unclear. Deletions cut 2 bases from V and 1 base from J, with 14 bases between. The CDR3 totals 16 residues. In germline, CDR1 is SNHLY, CDR2 FYNNEI. The CDR3 DNA sequence: TGTGCCAGCAGTGAATCAGGACGTCTGGGGAACACTGAAGCTTTCTTT. Its protein product is CASSESGRLGNTEAFF.

Concerning this clone: The same CDR3 is also encoded by other DNA sequences in this sample. The chain has TRBV28 and TRBJ1-5; no reliable D call. Trimming left V 1 base short and J 0 bases short, with 4 bases between. This CDR3 is built from 14 residues. CDR1 and CDR2 (germline): MDHEN, SYDVKM. The CDR3 nucleotides read TGTGCCAGCAGTTTATCTGTTAGCAATCAGCCCCAGCATTTT. It translates to CASSLSVSNQPQHF.

The CDR3 here is CAWNRGTREKLFF. In DNA, the CDR3 is TGTGCCTGGAACCGGGGGACGAGGGAAAAACTGTTTTTT. The gene calls are TRBV30 and TRBJ1-4, with D possibly being TRBD1 (5 bases). There are 13 residues in the CDR3. Germline CDR1 is GTSNPN and CDR2 is SVGIG (reference sequence). V was shortened by 4 bases and J by 8 bases, with 14 bases between the two germline ends. Together with reference TRBV30 and TRBJ1-4, the CDR3 gives the full variable domain: SQTIHQWPATLVQPVGSPLSLECTVEGTSNPNLYWYRQAAGRGLQLLFYSVGIGQISSEVPQNLSASRPQDRQFILSSKKLLLSDSGFYLCAWNRGTREKLFFGSGTQLSVL.

The chain uses TRBV7-8 and TRBJ2-7, with unresolved D. CDR1 is SGHVS and CDR2 is FQNEAQ in the germline V gene. V was trimmed by 1 base and J by 5 bases, leaving 9 bases between them. The CDR3 extends over 13 amino acids. This CDR3 is CASSLVGRNEQYF. CDR3 DNA sequence: TGTGCCAGCAGCTTAGTTGGTCGGAACGAGCAGTACTTC.

This clone was seen a handful of times. The J gene is TRBJ2-5, the V gene TRBV7-8; TRBD1 is a possible D gene (6 bases). V was pared by 3 bases and J by 3 bases, with 8 bases between. CDR1 is SGHVS, CDR2 FQNEAQ, per germline. The CDR3 totals 13 residues. CDR3 residues: CASSLDRKETQYF. The CDR3 DNA sequence: TGTGCCAGCAGCTTGGACAGAAAAGAGACCCAGTACTTC.

In nucleotides, the CDR3 is TGCGCCAGCAGCCAAGATCGGGACAGGGTGGTCGATGAGCAGTTCTTC. This translates into CASSQDRDRVVDEQFF. J is TRBJ2-1 and V is TRBV4-3; the match to TRBD1 covers 9 bases. The J segment lost 8 bases and the V segment lost 0 bases, leaving 8 bases of the junction unmatched. Germline V gives CDR1 LGHNA, CDR2 YSLEER. The CDR3 spans 16 residues.

The CDR3 is CASSAGQGSSYEQYF. CDR3 DNA: TGTGCCAGCAGTGCCGGACAGGGGTCCTCCTACGAGCAGTACTTC. The V and J genes are TRBV28 and TRBJ2-7; the match to TRBD1 covers 9 bases. This CDR3 is built from 15 residues. V trimming: 5 bases; J trimming: 0 bases; junction bases outside the gene matches: 5. Germline lookup yields CDR1 MDHEN and CDR2 SYDVKM.

V and J are TRBV10-3 and TRBJ1-5, with TRBD1 as a possible D gene (5 bases). Germline lookup yields CDR1 ENHRY and CDR2 SYGVKD. The ends were cut back, 5 bases at V and 4 bases at J, with 9 bases in the middle. The CDR3 runs 13 residues. In DNA, the CDR3 is TGTGCCATCAGTCCTGGGGGGAATCAGCCCCAGCATTTT. This translates into CAISPGGNQPQHF.

The CDR3 is CASSLGGLAGGADTQYF. The DNA for the CDR3 is TGTGCCAGCAGCTTAGGGGGACTAGCGGGAGGGGCAGATACGCAGTATTTT. The chain has TRBV7-3 and TRBJ2-3, with 16 nucleotides matching TRBD2. Per the germline V gene, CDR1 is SGHTA and CDR2 is FQGTGA. V lost 2 bases to trimming and J lost 4 bases; unmatched junction nucleotides: 3. CDR3 length: 17 amino acids.

This clone was seen only a few times. The chain carries TRBV23-1 and TRBJ1-5, with a weak D call TRBD1 (5 bases). TRBV23-1 is assigned to the ORF class and has an uncertain function. The CDR3 has 15 residues. The V end lost 0 bases, the J end lost 3 bases, and 9 bases lay between the germline ends. The CDR3 DNA is TGCGCCAGCAGTCAATCTTGCGGGGCCAATCAGCCCCAGCATTTT. Encoded protein: CASSQSCGANQPQHF.

The genes are TRBV5-4 and TRBJ1-1; D remains unclear. The V and J ends lost 4 bases and 4 bases respectively, with 8 bases between them. The CDR3 runs to 12 residues. Germline CDR1 reads SGHNT; CDR2 reads YYREEE (reference sequence). CDR3 amino acids: CASSPGSTEAFF. CDR3 bases: TGTGCCAGCAGCCCCGGCAGCACTGAAGCTTTCTTT. Combining the CDR3 with reference TRBV5-4 and TRBJ1-1 gives the whole variable domain ETGVTQSPTHLIKTRGQQVTLRCSSQSGHNTVSWYQQALGQGPQFIFQYYREEENGRGNFPPRFSGLQFPNYSSELNVNALELDDSALYLCASSPGSTEAFFGQGTRLTVV.

V gene TRBV4-2 combines with J gene TRBJ1-4; D call uncertain. The CDR3 extends over 14 amino acids. The ends were cut back, 1 base at V and 4 bases at J, with 7 bases in the middle. Germline values: CDR1 LGHNA, CDR2 YNFKEQ. CDR3 bases: TGTGCCAGCAGCCAAGCACAGCTTAATGAAAAACTGTTTTTT. The encoded protein is CASSQAQLNEKLFF.

V gene TRBV18 combines with J gene TRBJ2-7, with 11 bases lining up with TRBD2. The V gene's germline CDR1 is KGHSH and CDR2 LQKENI. This CDR3 spans 15 amino acids. Trimming removed 6 bases from V and 5 bases from J; junction bases left unmatched: 9. DNA for the CDR3: TGTGCCAGCTCTCTTACTAGCGGGAGCACCCACGAGCAGTACTTC. Its protein product is CASSLTSGSTHEQYF.

This clone is medium-sized (0.01 to 0.1%) in the sample. The chain employs TRBV7-9 and TRBJ1-1, with unresolved D. Trimming removed 3 bases from V and 0 bases from J, with 11 bases in between. Germline V lookup: CDR1 SEHNR, CDR2 FQNEAQ (reference sequence). The CDR3 contains 15 residues. The CDR3 loop is CASSLGGQMNTEAFF. The CDR3 DNA reads TGTGCCAGCAGCTTGGGTGGGCAGATGAACACTGAAGCTTTCTTT.

This clone was detected only a few times. This chain uses TRBV2 with TRBJ1-1; D is ambiguous. The germline CDR1 and CDR2 sequences are SNHLY and FYNNEI. This CDR3 is 10 amino acids long. Trimming took off 11 bases at V and 8 bases at J, with 12 bases between the two ends. The CDR3 bases are TGTGCCTCACTCCACGTGGAAGCTTTCTTT. As protein: CASLHVEAFF.

This chain joins TRBV5-1 and TRBJ2-7; 8 bases fit TRBD1. V was clipped by 5 bases and J by 0 bases; unmatched bases: 13. CDR1 SGHRS and CDR2 YFSETQ come from the germline V gene. The CDR3 sequence is 17 residues long. The CDR3 coding sequence is TGCGCCAGCAGTCAGGGACAGGCTATAAGGAGCTCCTACGAGCAGTACTTC. Translation: CASSQGQAIRSSYEQYF.

The table lists this clone with a few counts. The identical CDR3 is also encoded by other nucleotide sequences in the sample. The chain links TRBV5-1 to TRBJ2-5; TRBD1 agrees at 8 bases. The CDR3 length is 15 residues. The V segment lost 4 bases and the J segment 2 bases; nucleotides outside the gene matches: 7. Germline CDR1 is SGHRS and CDR2 is YFSETQ. The CDR3 region is CASSPDRVGQETQYF. The CDR3 DNA reads TGCGCCAGCAGCCCGGACAGGGTGGGTCAAGAGACCCAGTACTTC.

The chain uses TRBV27 and TRBJ2-7, with D possibly being TRBD1 (5 bases). Germline assignment: CDR1 MNHEY and CDR2 SMNVEV (reference sequence). The V end was cut by 5 bases, the J end by 2 bases, with 16 bases between. The length of the CDR3 is 15 residues. CDR3 in amino acids: CASSPYRTRTYEQYF. In DNA, the CDR3 is TGTGCCAGCAGTCCGTACAGGACACGAACCTACGAGCAGTACTTC.

The chain joins TRBV7-9 to TRBJ1-1, with D possibly being TRBD1 (6 bases). This CDR3 has 12 amino acids. V was cut by 5 bases and J by 5 bases, with 9 bases left in between. Germline assignment: CDR1 SEHNR and CDR2 FQNEAQ (reference sequence). For the CDR3, the DNA is TGTGCCAGCAGCCCCACAGGGACTGAAGCTTTCTTT. This translates into CASSPTGTEAFF.

The chain recombines TRBV2 with TRBJ2-1, with a weak D call TRBD1 (7 bases). The germline V gene has CDR1 SNHLY and CDR2 FYNNEI. The V end was cut by 8 bases, the J end by 9 bases, with 26 bases between. The CDR3 runs 16 residues. CDR3 sequence reads: CASHALGGGSGREQFF. The CDR3, as DNA: TGTGCCAGCCACGCTTTAGGAGGGGGCAGTGGACGTGAGCAGTTCTTC.